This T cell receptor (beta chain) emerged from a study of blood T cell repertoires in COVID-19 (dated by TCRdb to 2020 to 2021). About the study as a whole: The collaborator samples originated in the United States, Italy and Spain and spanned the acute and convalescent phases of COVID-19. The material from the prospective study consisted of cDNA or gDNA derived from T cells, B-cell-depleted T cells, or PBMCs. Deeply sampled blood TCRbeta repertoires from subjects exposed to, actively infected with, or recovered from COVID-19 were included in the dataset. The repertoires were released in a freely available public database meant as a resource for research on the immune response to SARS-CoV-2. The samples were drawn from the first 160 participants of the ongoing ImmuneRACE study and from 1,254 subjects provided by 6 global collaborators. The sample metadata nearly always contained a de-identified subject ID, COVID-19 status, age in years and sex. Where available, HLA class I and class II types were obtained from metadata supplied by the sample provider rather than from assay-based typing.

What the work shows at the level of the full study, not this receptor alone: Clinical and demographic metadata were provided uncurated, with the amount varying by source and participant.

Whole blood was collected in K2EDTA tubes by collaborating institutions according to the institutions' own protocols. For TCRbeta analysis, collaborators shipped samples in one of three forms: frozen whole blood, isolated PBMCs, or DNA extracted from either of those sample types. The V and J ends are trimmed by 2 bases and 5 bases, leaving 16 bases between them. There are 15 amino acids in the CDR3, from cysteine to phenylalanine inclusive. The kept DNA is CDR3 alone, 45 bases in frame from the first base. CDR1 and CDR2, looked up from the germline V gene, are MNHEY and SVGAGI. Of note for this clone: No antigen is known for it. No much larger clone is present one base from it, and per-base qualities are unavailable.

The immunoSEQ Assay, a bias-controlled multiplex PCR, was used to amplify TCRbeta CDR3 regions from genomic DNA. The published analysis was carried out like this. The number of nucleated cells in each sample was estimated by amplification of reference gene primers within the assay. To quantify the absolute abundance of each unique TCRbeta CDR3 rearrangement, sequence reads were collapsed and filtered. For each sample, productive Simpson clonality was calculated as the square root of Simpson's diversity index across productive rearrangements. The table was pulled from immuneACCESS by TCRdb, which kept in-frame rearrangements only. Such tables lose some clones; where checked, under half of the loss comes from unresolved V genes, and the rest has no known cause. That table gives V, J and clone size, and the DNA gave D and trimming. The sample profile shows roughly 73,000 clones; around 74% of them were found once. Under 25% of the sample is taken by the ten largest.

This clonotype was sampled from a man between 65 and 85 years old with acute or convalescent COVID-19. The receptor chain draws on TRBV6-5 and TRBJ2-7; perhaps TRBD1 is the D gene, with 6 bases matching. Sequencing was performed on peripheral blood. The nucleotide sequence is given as TGTGCCAGCAGTTACGGGACACAGGGAGTAAACGAGCAGTACTTC. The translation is CASSYGTQGVNEQYF.